Listed below are T cell receptor beta chains from one sample, sequenced in a study of T-cell memory formation after mild COVID-19. A single record per CDR3 protein comes from TCRdb applying MiXCR to the 5' RACE reads. This sample carries more than 200,000 distinct CDR3 sequences, about 17% of them seen once, and the ten largest clones take around 3.4%. The sequenced sample consisted of PBMCs or a T cell subset sorted from them (not recorded which). These receptors originate from a man in his late teens or twenties who had mild COVID-19 (a few samples of this study predate the infection). Cell type and time point are not known. Each CDR3 is given with its conserved first and last residue. Each record gives: CDR3 protein, CDR3 DNA, D gene, J gene, clone size, V gene. The D gene is left open where the match is weak. Clone sizes are given selectively: once, few, many, or a class where the clone is expanded.

CDR3 protein: CASSPRDRGLWDTQYF
CDR3 DNA: TGTGCCAGCAGCCCCCGGGACAGGGGTCTTTGGGATACGCAGTATTTT
D gene: TRBD1
J gene: TRBJ2-3
clone size: few
V gene: TRBV6-2/TRBV6-3

CDR3 protein: CASSPNQWTQYF
CDR3 DNA: TGTGCCAGCAGCCCGAATCAGTGGACGCAGTATTTT
D gene: NA
J gene: TRBJ2-3
clone size: few
V gene: TRBV6-6

CDR3 protein: CSAGPTNYGYTF
CDR3 DNA: TGCAGTGCTGGGCCGACTAACTATGGCTACACCTTC
D gene: NA
J gene: TRBJ1-2
clone size: NA
V gene: TRBV20-1

CDR3 protein: CSARDWGQGMNIQYF
CDR3 DNA: TGCAGTGCTAGAGATTGGGGACAGGGTATGAACATTCAGTACTTC
D gene: TRBD1
J gene: TRBJ2-4
clone size: few
V gene: TRBV20-1

CDR3 protein: CASSLTGVDTQYF
CDR3 DNA: TGCGCCAGCAGCCTGACAGGGGTAGATACGCAGTATTTT
D gene: TRBD1
J gene: TRBJ2-3
clone size: NA
V gene: TRBV4-3

CDR3 protein: CASSTRTSLNEQFF
CDR3 DNA: TGCGCCAGCAGCACCCGGACTAGCCTCAATGAGCAGTTCTTC
D gene: TRBD2
J gene: TRBJ2-1
clone size: NA
V gene: TRBV5-1

CDR3 protein: CASSTGTGGTLHF
CDR3 DNA: TGTGCCAGCAGTACCGGGACAGGGGGAACCCTCCACTTT
D gene: TRBD1
J gene: TRBJ1-6
clone size: NA
V gene: TRBV5-6

CDR3 protein: CASKKGDRYTGELFF
CDR3 DNA: TGTGCCAGCAAGAAGGGGGACAGATACACCGGGGAGCTGTTTTTT
D gene: TRBD1
J gene: TRBJ2-2
clone size: NA
V gene: TRBV9

CDR3 protein: CASSLAGLSETQYF
CDR3 DNA: TGCGCCAGCAGCTTGGCGGGGCTATCTGAGACCCAGTACTTC
D gene: NA
J gene: TRBJ2-5
clone size: few
V gene: TRBV5-1

CDR3 protein: CASSFLGTGGSYEQYF
CDR3 DNA: TGTGCCAGCAGCTTCCTAGGGACAGGGGGCTCCTACGAGCAGTACTTC
D gene: TRBD1
J gene: TRBJ2-7
clone size: NA
V gene: TRBV5-6

CDR3 protein: CASSRADRLETQYF
CDR3 DNA: TGTGCCAGTAGTCGGGCGGACCGGTTAGAGACCCAGTACTTC
D gene: NA
J gene: TRBJ2-5
clone size: NA
V gene: TRBV19

CDR3 protein: CSARGLRGLPTGELFF
CDR3 DNA: TGCAGTGCTAGGGGCCTGAGGGGGCTACCCACCGGGGAGCTGTTTTTT
D gene: TRBD1
J gene: TRBJ2-2
clone size: NA
V gene: TRBV20-1

CDR3 protein: CSATTSGREGQGYTF
CDR3 DNA: TGCAGTGCTACTACTTCTGGGAGGGAGGGGCAAGGCTACACCTTC
D gene: NA
J gene: TRBJ1-2
clone size: NA
V gene: TRBV20-1

CDR3 protein: CASSLALGRSGYTF
CDR3 DNA: TGTGCCAGCAGCTTAGCGTTGGGACGGAGTGGCTACACCTTC
D gene: NA
J gene: TRBJ1-2
clone size: few
V gene: TRBV11-2

CDR3 protein: CATSDLQGSAYGYTF
CDR3 DNA: TGTGCCACCAGTGATTTGCAGGGGTCAGCCTATGGCTACACCTTC
D gene: NA
J gene: TRBJ1-2
clone size: NA
V gene: TRBV24-1

CDR3 protein: CASSLLGSRNEKLFF
CDR3 DNA: TGTGCCAGCAGCTTATTGGGGTCCAGGAATGAAAAACTGTTTTTT
D gene: NA
J gene: TRBJ1-4
clone size: many
V gene: TRBV7-2

CDR3 protein: CASSLGQTETQYF
CDR3 DNA: TGTGCCAGCAGCTTGGGACAGACAGAGACCCAGTACTTC
D gene: NA
J gene: TRBJ2-5
clone size: NA
V gene: TRBV5-6

CDR3 protein: CASSPSGVADTQYF
CDR3 DNA: TGTGCCAGCAGTCCTTCGGGGGTTGCAGATACGCAGTATTTT
D gene: NA
J gene: TRBJ2-3
clone size: NA
V gene: TRBV3-1

CDR3 protein: CASSGSGTGGLRGYTF
CDR3 DNA: TGTGCCAGCAGTGGATCCGGGACAGGGGGCCTTCGGGGCTACACCTTC
D gene: TRBD1
J gene: TRBJ1-2
clone size: NA
V gene: TRBV12-3/TRBV12-4

CDR3 protein: CASSLAATNAYEQYF
CDR3 DNA: TGCGCCAGCAGCTTGGCCGCGACGAATGCCTACGAGCAGTACTTC
D gene: NA
J gene: TRBJ2-7
clone size: many
V gene: TRBV5-1

CDR3 protein: CASGLWRSGNTEAFF
CDR3 DNA: TGTGCTAGTGGTTTGTGGAGATCCGGCAACACTGAAGCTTTCTTT
D gene: NA
J gene: TRBJ1-1
clone size: few
V gene: TRBV12-5

CDR3 protein: CASSEWGRGTLGNTEAFF
CDR3 DNA: TGTGCCAGCAGTGAATGGGGCAGGGGAACCCTCGGGAACACTGAAGCTTTCTTT
D gene: NA
J gene: TRBJ1-1
clone size: NA
V gene: TRBV25-1

CDR3 protein: CSARLAGPETQYF
CDR3 DNA: TGCAGTGCTAGATTAGCGGGGCCAGAGACCCAGTACTTC
D gene: TRBD2
J gene: TRBJ2-5
clone size: NA
V gene: TRBV20-1

CDR3 protein: CASGLAGEETQYF
CDR3 DNA: TGCGCCTCGGGACTAGCGGGGGAAGAGACCCAGTACTTC
D gene: TRBD2
J gene: TRBJ2-5
clone size: many
V gene: TRBV23-1

CDR3 protein: CASSFHVSEAFF
CDR3 DNA: TGTGCCAGCAGTTTTCACGTTTCTGAAGCTTTCTTT
D gene: NA
J gene: TRBJ1-1
clone size: few
V gene: TRBV12-3/TRBV12-4

CDR3 protein: CASSRQHMNTEAFF
CDR3 DNA: TGCGCCAGCAGCAGGCAACATATGAACACTGAAGCTTTCTTT
D gene: NA
J gene: TRBJ1-1
clone size: many
V gene: TRBV4-3

CDR3 protein: CATSDLGPRQDRNEQFF
CDR3 DNA: TGTGCCACCAGTGATTTGGGTCCGCGCCAGGACAGAAATGAGCAGTTCTTC
D gene: NA
J gene: TRBJ2-1
clone size: few
V gene: TRBV24-1

CDR3 protein: CASSPNRGFNEKLFF
CDR3 DNA: TGTGCCAGCAGCCCAAACAGGGGATTCAATGAAAAACTGTTTTTT
D gene: TRBD1
J gene: TRBJ1-4
clone size: many
V gene: TRBV7-2

CDR3 protein: CSARWSVMNTEAFF
CDR3 DNA: TGCAGTGCTAGATGGTCAGTCATGAACACTGAAGCTTTCTTT
D gene: NA
J gene: TRBJ1-1
clone size: NA
V gene: TRBV20-1

CDR3 protein: CASSLRDFSYEQYF
CDR3 DNA: TGTGCCAGCAGTTTACGGGACTTCTCCTACGAGCAGTACTTC
D gene: NA
J gene: TRBJ2-7
clone size: NA
V gene: TRBV12-3/TRBV12-4

CDR3 protein: CASSDMTGGAETQYF
CDR3 DNA: TGTGCCAGCAGTGACATGACAGGGGGCGCAGAGACCCAGTACTTC
D gene: TRBD1
J gene: TRBJ2-5
clone size: NA
V gene: TRBV25-1

CDR3 protein: CASSYDGGEQFF
CDR3 DNA: TGTGCCAGCAGTTACGACGGGGGGGAGCAGTTCTTC
D gene: TRBD2
J gene: TRBJ2-1
clone size: NA
V gene: TRBV6-6

CDR3 protein: CASRKGAQYGYTF
CDR3 DNA: TGTGCCAGCAGGAAGGGGGCTCAATATGGCTACACCTTC
D gene: TRBD1
J gene: TRBJ1-2
clone size: NA
V gene: TRBV27

CDR3 protein: CASSLTSGGVREQFF
CDR3 DNA: TGTGCCAGCAGTTTGACTAGCGGGGGTGTTCGGGAGCAGTTCTTC
D gene: TRBD2
J gene: TRBJ2-1
clone size: few
V gene: TRBV12-3/TRBV12-4

CDR3 protein: CASSLVGRSSLFF
CDR3 DNA: TGCGCCAGCAGCTTGGTCGGCAGGTCGTCGTTGTTCTTC
D gene: NA
J gene: TRBJ2-1
clone size: NA
V gene: TRBV5-1

CDR3 protein: CASSYGTGEGYTF
CDR3 DNA: TGTGCCAGCAGTTACGGGACAGGCGAGGGCTACACCTTC
D gene: TRBD1
J gene: TRBJ1-2
clone size: NA
V gene: TRBV6-6

CDR3 protein: CATSDARGSWETQYF
CDR3 DNA: TGTGCCACCAGTGATGCAAGGGGGTCTTGGGAGACCCAGTACTTC
D gene: NA
J gene: TRBJ2-5
clone size: few
V gene: TRBV24-1

CDR3 protein: CASSLAFRDSQETQYF
CDR3 DNA: TGTGCCAGCAGCTTAGCATTCCGGGACAGCCAAGAGACCCAGTACTTC
D gene: TRBD1
J gene: TRBJ2-5
clone size: NA
V gene: TRBV7-9

CDR3 protein: CASSLFGQGPYEQYF
CDR3 DNA: TGTGCCAGCAGCTTATTCGGTCAGGGTCCTTACGAGCAGTACTTC
D gene: NA
J gene: TRBJ2-7
clone size: NA
V gene: TRBV7-9

CDR3 protein: CAISERGGVYTQYF
CDR3 DNA: TGTGCCATCAGTGAGAGGGGGGGAGTATATACGCAGTATTTT
D gene: NA
J gene: TRBJ2-3
clone size: many
V gene: TRBV10-3

CDR3 protein: CASSPWETQYF
CDR3 DNA: TGTGCCAGCAGCCCCTGGGAGACCCAGTACTTC
D gene: NA
J gene: TRBJ2-5
clone size: many
V gene: TRBV7-9

CDR3 protein: CASSADRYGEKLFF
CDR3 DNA: TGCGCCAGCAGCGCGGACAGGTATGGCGAAAAACTGTTTTTT
D gene: TRBD1
J gene: TRBJ1-4
clone size: NA
V gene: TRBV5-1

CDR3 protein: CASSLFGVLHF
CDR3 DNA: TGTGCCAGCAGCTTGTTTGGGGTCCTCCACTTT
D gene: NA
J gene: TRBJ1-6
clone size: few
V gene: TRBV5-6

CDR3 protein: CASSFSLALYNEQFF
CDR3 DNA: TGTGCCAGCAGTTTCTCGCTGGCCCTTTACAATGAGCAGTTCTTC
D gene: NA
J gene: TRBJ2-1
clone size: NA
V gene: TRBV28

CDR3 protein: CSARDQPGSPLHF
CDR3 DNA: TGCAGTGCTAGAGACCAACCCGGATCACCCCTCCACTTT
D gene: NA
J gene: TRBJ1-6
clone size: few
V gene: TRBV20-1

CDR3 protein: CASSRTRELFF
CDR3 DNA: TGTGCCAGCAGCAGAACGCGGGAGCTGTTTTTT
D gene: NA
J gene: TRBJ2-2
clone size: NA
V gene: TRBV12-3/TRBV12-4

CDR3 protein: CASSYSTLAGTQYF
CDR3 DNA: TGTGCCAGCAGTTACTCGACGCTAGCTGGGACCCAGTACTTC
D gene: NA
J gene: TRBJ2-5
clone size: NA
V gene: TRBV6-2/TRBV6-3

CDR3 protein: CASSENSETQYF
CDR3 DNA: TGTGCCAGCAGTGAGAATAGCGAGACCCAGTACTTC
D gene: NA
J gene: TRBJ2-5
clone size: few
V gene: TRBV2

CDR3 protein: CASSSHSFGGNQETQYF
CDR3 DNA: TGTGCCAGCAGCTCCCACTCTTTCGGGGGGAACCAAGAGACCCAGTACTTC
D gene: TRBD2
J gene: TRBJ2-5
clone size: few
V gene: TRBV7-9

CDR3 protein: CASSPTPTSGGGEQFF
CDR3 DNA: TGTGCCAGCAGCCCCACCCCCACTAGCGGGGGCGGAGAGCAGTTCTTC
D gene: TRBD2
J gene: TRBJ2-1
clone size: few
V gene: TRBV7-2

CDR3 protein: CASSEGGLLYGYTF
CDR3 DNA: TGTGCCAGCAGTGAAGGGGGGCTCCTCTATGGCTACACCTTC
D gene: NA
J gene: TRBJ1-2
clone size: once
V gene: TRBV6-1

CDR3 protein: CASRGQLNTEAFF
CDR3 DNA: TGCGCCAGCAGGGGACAGCTGAACACTGAAGCTTTCTTT
D gene: TRBD1
J gene: TRBJ1-1
clone size: many
V gene: TRBV7-2